This T cell receptor beta chain was observed in a study of neurological immune-mediated disorders. Ten or more counts support this clonotype. V lost 7 bases and J lost 3; bases outside the gene matches: 16. The CDR3 length is 17 residues. CDR1 SQVTM and CDR2 ANQGSEA come from the germline V gene. Time point defined: longitudinal time-point 2. Each TCR transcript was tagged with a 10-nucleotide random UMI during 5'RACE. Each CDR3 protein is one row after TCRdb ran MiXCR on the 5' RACE reads. The sample holds roughly 34,000 distinct CDR3 sequences, about 13% seen once. This receptor was obtained from a woman aged 40 to 49 in good health. This chain connects TRBV29-1 to TRBJ1-1; TRBD1 aligns across 11 bases. The specimen sequenced was PBMCs. CDR3 sequence: CSAVTVDRGRTDTEAFF. The CDR3 DNA is TGCAGCGCTGTGACAGTGGACAGGGGGCGCACGGACACTGAAGCTTTCTTT.